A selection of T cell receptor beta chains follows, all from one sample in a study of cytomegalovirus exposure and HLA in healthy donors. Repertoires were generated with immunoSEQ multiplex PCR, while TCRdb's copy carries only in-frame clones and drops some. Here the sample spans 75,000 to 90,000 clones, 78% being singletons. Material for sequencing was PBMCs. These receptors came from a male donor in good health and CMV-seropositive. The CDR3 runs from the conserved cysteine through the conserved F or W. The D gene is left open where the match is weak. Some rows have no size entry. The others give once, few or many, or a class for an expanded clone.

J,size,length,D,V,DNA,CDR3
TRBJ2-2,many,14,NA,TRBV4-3,TGCGCCAGCAGCCAAGAACCGAGCATCGGGGAGCTGTTTTTT,CASSQEPSIGELFF
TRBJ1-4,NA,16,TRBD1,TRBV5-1,TGCGCCAGCAGCCCGTTCGGGGGACAGGGTAATGAAAAACTGTTTTTT,CASSPFGGQGNEKLFF
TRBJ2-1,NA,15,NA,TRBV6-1,TGTGCCAGCAGTGCGCGGGTCCTCTCCTACAATGAGCAGTTCTTC,CASSARVLSYNEQFF
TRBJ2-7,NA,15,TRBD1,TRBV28,TGTGCCAGCAGCGGACCGGGACAGGGGGTCTACGAGCAGTACTTC,CASSGPGQGVYEQYF
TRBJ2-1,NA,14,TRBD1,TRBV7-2,TGTGCCAGCAGCTTCGGGACAGGTGGAAATGAGCAGTTCTTC,CASSFGTGGNEQFF
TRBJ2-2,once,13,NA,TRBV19,TGTGCCACAGCCCCCACTAGATCCGGGGAGCTGTTTTTT,CATAPTRSGELFF
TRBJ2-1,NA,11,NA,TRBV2,TGTGCCAGCCCCAGAGGCCATGAGCAGTTCTTC,CASPRGHEQFF
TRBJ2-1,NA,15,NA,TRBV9,TGTGCCAGCAGCGTAGATCCAGGATCCTACAATGAGCAGTTCTTC,CASSVDPGSYNEQFF
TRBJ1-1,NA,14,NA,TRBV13,TGTGCCAGCAGCTCAGCCGCGGTGGGCACTGAAGCTTTCTTT,CASSSAAVGTEAFF
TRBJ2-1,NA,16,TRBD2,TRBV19,TGTGCCAGTAGTATAGTCGAGGGACTACTCTACAATGAGCAGTTCTTC,CASSIVEGLLYNEQFF
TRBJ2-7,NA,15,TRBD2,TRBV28,TGTGCCAGCAGTTTGGGGGGGACTAGCGGGGCCGAGCAGTACTTC,CASSLGGTSGAEQYF
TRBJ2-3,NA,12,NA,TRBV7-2,TGTGCCAGCAGCGTCCCGGGGGATACGCAGTATTTT,CASSVPGDTQYF
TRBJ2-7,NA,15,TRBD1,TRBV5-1,TGCGCCAGCAGCCCACGGACAGGGGGCTCCTACGAGCAGTACTTC,CASSPRTGGSYEQYF
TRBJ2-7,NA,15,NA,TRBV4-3,TGCGCCAGCAGCCACACGAGGTCGGGTTTCTACGAGCAGTACTTC,CASSHTRSGFYEQYF
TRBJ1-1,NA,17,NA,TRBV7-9,TGTGCCAGCAGCTTAGTTTTAGACGACGAGGGATACACTGAAGCTTTCTTT,CASSLVLDDEGYTEAFF
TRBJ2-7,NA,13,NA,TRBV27,TGTGCCAGCAGTTTATCCCACGGCTACGAGCAGTACTTC,CASSLSHGYEQYF
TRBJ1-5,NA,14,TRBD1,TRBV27,TGTGCCAGCAGTTGGACAGGGGGAAATCAGCCCCAGCATTTT,CASSWTGGNQPQHF
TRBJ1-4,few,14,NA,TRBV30,TGTGCCTGGATTACTCCAGGGGACAATGAAAAACTGTTTTTT,CAWITPGDNEKLFF
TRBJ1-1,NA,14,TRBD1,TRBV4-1,TGCGCCAGCAGCCACGGAACAGGGGACACTGAAGCTTTCTTT,CASSHGTGDTEAFF
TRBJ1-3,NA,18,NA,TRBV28,TGTGCCAGCAGTTTTATACCGGGCAGGGGAGACTCTGGAAACACCATATATTTT,CASSFIPGRGDSGNTIYF
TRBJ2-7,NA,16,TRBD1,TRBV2,TGTGCCAGCAGTGAAAGTGGGGACAGGGCTCCCTACGAGCAGTACTTC,CASSESGDRAPYEQYF
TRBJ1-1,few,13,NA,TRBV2,TGTGCCAGCAGTGGTCAGGGGAGTACTGAAGCTTTCTTT,CASSGQGSTEAFF
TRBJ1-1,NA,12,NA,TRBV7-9,TGTGCCAGCAGGAACCAGGGTTTTCAAGCTTTCTTT,CASRNQGFQAFF
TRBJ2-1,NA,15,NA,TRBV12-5,TGTGCTAGTGGTTTGGGGCCCCAGGGCTACAATGAGCAGTTCTTC,CASGLGPQGYNEQFF
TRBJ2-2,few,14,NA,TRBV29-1,TGCAGCGTCGGCCGGGACACCCACACCGGGGAGCTGTTTTTT,CSVGRDTHTGELFF
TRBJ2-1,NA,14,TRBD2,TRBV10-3,TGTGCCATCAGTGGGGGGACTAGTACGGATGAGCAGTTCTTC,CAISGGTSTDEQFF
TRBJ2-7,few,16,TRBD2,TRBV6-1,TGTGCCAGCAGTGAAGCGGCGGGAGGCTCACCCTACGAGCAGTACTTC,CASSEAAGGSPYEQYF
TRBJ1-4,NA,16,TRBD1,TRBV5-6,TGTGCCAGCAGCTCCATCGGGGGACAGCTTAATGAAAAACTGTTTTTT,CASSSIGGQLNEKLFF
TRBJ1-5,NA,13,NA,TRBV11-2,TGTGCCAGCAGCTTAGATTATAGTCAGCCCCAGCATTTT,CASSLDYSQPQHF
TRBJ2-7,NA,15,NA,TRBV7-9,TGTGCCAGCAGCTTAGCGCGGTGGAGCAGCTACGAGCAGTACTTC,CASSLARWSSYEQYF
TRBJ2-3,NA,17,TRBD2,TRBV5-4,TGTGCCAGCAGCTACGGGACTAGCGGGGGGAGCACAGATACGCAGTATTTT,CASSYGTSGGSTDTQYF
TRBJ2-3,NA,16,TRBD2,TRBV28,TGTGCCAGCAGTTTCCTGACTAGCGGGGACGGAGATACGCAGTATTTT,CASSFLTSGDGDTQYF
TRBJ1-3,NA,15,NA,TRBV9,TGTGCCAGCAGCGTAGGTACGGGGTCTGGAAACACCATATATTTT,CASSVGTGSGNTIYF
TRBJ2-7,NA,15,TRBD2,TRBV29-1,TGCAGCGTTCGCTCGAGGGCTAGCGGGATGTACGAGCAGTACTTC,CSVRSRASGMYEQYF
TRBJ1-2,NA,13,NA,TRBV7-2,TGTGCCAGCAGCTTAGAACTTTACTATGGCTACACCTTC,CASSLELYYGYTF
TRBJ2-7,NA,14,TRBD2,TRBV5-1,TGCGCCAGCCAAACACTAGCGGGATCCTACGAGCAGTACTTC,CASQTLAGSYEQYF
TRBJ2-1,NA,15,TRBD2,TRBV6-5,TGTGCCAGCAGTTACTCGTGGACTAGTGGCAATGAGCAGTTCTTC,CASSYSWTSGNEQFF
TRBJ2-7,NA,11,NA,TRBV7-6,TGTGCCAGCAGCTTAGGTCAGGGGCAATACTTC,CASSLGQGQYF
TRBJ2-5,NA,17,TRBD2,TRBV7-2,TGTGCCAGCAGCTTAGTTGGGACTAGCGGGGGTGGGGAGACCCAGTACTTC,CASSLVGTSGGGETQYF